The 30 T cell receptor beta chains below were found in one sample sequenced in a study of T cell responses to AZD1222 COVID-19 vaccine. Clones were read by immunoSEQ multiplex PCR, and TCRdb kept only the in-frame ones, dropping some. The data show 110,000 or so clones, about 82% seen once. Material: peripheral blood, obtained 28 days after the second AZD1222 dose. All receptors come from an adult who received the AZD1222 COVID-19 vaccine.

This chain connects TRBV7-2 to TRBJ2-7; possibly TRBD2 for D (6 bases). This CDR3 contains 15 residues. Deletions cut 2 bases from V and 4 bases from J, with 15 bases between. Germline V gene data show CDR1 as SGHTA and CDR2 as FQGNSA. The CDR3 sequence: CASSLFGGNQYEQYF. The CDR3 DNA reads TGTGCCAGCAGCTTATTCGGAGGGAACCAATACGAGCAGTACTTC.

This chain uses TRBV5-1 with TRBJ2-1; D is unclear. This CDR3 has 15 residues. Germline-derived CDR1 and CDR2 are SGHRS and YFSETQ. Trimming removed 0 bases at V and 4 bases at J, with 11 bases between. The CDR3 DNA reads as TGCGCCAGCAGCTTGGGACTTACCCCATACAATGAGCAGTTCTTC. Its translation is CASSLGLTPYNEQFF. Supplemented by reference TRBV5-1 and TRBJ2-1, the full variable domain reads KAGVTQTPRYLIKTRGQQVTLSCSPISGHRSVSWYQQTPGQGLQFLFEYFSETQRNKGNFPGRFSGRQFSNSRSEMNVSTLELGDSALYLCASSLGLTPYNEQFFGPGTRLTVL.

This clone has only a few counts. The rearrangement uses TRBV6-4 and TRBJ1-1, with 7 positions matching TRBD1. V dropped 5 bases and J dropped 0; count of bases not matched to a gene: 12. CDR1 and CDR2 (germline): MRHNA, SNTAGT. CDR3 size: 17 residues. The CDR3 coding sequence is TGTGCCAGCAGTCCATGGGCAGGGGGAGGCATGAACACTGAAGCTTTCTTT. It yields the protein CASSPWAGGGMNTEAFF.

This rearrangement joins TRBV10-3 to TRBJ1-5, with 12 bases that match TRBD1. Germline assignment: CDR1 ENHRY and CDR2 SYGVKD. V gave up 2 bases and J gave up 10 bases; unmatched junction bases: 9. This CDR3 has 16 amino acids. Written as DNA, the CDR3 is TGTGCCATCAGTGAGATTGGGACAGGGGGCCGTTCTCCCCAGCATTTT. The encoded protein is CAISEIGTGGRSPQHF.

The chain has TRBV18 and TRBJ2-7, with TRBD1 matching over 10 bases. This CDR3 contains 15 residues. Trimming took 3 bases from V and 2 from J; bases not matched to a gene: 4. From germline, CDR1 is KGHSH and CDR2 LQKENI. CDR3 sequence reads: CASSPGQGGPYEQYF. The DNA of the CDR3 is TGTGCCAGCTCACCCGGACAGGGGGGTCCCTACGAGCAGTACTTC.

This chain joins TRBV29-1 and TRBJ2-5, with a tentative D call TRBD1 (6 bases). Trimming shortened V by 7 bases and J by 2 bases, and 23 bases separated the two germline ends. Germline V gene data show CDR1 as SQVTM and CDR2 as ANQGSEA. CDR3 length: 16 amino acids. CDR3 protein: CSALSWGRLRQETQYF. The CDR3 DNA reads TGCAGCGCCTTATCATGGGGGCGCCTTCGACAAGAGACCCAGTACTTC.

In nucleotides, the CDR3 is TGTGCCAGCACTCAACGCGAGGCGGCTAATGAAGCTTTCTTT. It translates to CASTQREAANEAFF. V and J are TRBV6-5 and TRBJ1-1, with D unresolved. V was trimmed by 7 bases and J by 7 bases, leaving 19 bases between them. This CDR3 has 14 amino acids. From germline, CDR1 is MNHEY and CDR2 SVGAGI.

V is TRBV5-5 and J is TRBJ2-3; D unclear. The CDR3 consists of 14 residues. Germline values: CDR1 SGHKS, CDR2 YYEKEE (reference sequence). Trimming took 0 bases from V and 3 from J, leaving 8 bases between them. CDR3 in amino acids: CASSLEGVTDTQYF. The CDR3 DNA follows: TGTGCCAGCAGCTTGGAGGGTGTTACAGATACGCAGTATTTT. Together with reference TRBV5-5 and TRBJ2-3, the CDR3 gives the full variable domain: DAGVTQSPTHLIKTRGQQVTLRCSPISGHKSVSWYQQVLGQGPQFIFQYYEKEERGRGNFPDRFSARQFPNYSSELNVNALLLGDSALYLCASSLEGVTDTQYFGPGTRLTVL.

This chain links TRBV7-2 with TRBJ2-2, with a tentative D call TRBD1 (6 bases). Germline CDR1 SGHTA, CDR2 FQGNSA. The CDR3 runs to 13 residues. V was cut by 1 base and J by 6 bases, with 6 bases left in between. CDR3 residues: CASSLEGAGELFF. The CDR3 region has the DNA TGTGCCAGCAGCTTAGAGGGGGCCGGGGAGCTGTTTTTT. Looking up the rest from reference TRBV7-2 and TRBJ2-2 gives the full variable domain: GAGVSQSPSNKVTEKGKDVELRCDPISGHTALYWYRQSLGQGLEFLIYFQGNSAPDKSGLPSDRFSAERTGGSVSTLTIQRTQQEDSAVYLCASSLEGAGELFFGEGSRLTVL.

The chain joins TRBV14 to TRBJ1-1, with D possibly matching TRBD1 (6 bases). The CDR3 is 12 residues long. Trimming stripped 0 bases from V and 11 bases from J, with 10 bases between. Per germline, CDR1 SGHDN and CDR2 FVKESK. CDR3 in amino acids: CASSQDTGKAFF. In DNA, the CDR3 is TGTGCCAGCAGCCAAGATACAGGGAAGGCTTTCTTT.

CDR3 amino acids: CSTGQVLMNTEAFF. Written as DNA, the CDR3 is TGCAGCACTGGACAGGTATTAATGAACACTGAAGCTTTCTTT. This chain connects TRBV29-1 to TRBJ1-1; 7 bases fit TRBD1. Germline V gene data show CDR1 as SQVTM and CDR2 as ANQGSEA. V trimming: 8 bases; J trimming: 0 bases; junction bases outside the gene matches: 9. This CDR3 has 14 residues.

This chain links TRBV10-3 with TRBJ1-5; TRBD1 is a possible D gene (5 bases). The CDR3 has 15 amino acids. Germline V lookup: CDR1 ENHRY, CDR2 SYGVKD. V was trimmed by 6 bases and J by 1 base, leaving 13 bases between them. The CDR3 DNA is TGTGCCATCAGGCAGGGTTTGGAGAGCAATCAGCCCCAGCATTTT. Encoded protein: CAIRQGLESNQPQHF.

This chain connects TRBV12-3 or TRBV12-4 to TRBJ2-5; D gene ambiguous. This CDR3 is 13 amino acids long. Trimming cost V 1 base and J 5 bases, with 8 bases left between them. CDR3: CASSLESWETQYF. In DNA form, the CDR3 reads TGTGCCAGCAGTTTAGAGAGCTGGGAGACCCAGTACTTC.

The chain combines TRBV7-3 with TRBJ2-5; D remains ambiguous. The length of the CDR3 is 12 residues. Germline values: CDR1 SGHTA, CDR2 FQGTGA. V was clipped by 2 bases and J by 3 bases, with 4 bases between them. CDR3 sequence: CASSLGKETQYF. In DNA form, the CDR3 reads TGTGCCAGCAGCTTAGGCAAAGAGACCCAGTACTTC.

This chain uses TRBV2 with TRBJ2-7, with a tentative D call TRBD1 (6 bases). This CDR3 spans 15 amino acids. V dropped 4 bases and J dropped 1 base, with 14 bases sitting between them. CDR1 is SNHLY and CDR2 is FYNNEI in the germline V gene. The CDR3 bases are TGTGCCAGCAGTGTCTGGGGGCTGGGGTCCTACGAGCAGTACTTC. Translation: CASSVWGLGSYEQYF.

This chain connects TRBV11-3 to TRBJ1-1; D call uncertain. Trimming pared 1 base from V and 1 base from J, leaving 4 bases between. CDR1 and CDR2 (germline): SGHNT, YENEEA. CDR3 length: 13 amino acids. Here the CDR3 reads CASSLGQNTEAFF. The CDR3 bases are TGTGCCAGCAGCTTAGGACAGAACACTGAAGCTTTCTTT.

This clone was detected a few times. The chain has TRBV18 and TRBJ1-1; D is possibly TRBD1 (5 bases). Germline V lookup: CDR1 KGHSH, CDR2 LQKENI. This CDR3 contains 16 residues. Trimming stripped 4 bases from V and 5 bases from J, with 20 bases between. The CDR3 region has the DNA TGTGCCAGCTCACAGTGGACGGGACCGATGGGGACTGAAGCTTTCTTT. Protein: CASSQWTGPMGTEAFF.

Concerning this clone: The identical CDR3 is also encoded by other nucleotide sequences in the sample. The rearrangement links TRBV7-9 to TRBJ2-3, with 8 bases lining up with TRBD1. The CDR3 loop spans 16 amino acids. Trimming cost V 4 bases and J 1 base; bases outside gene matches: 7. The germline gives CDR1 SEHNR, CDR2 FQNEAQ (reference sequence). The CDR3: CASSSGTGGGTDTQYF. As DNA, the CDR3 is TGTGCCAGCAGCTCCGGGACAGGAGGAGGCACAGATACGCAGTATTTT.

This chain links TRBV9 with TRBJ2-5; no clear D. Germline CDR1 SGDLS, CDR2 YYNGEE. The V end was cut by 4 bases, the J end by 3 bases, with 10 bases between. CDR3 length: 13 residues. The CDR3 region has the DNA TGTGCCAGCAGCCGCCTGGTGGAAGAGACCCAGTACTTC. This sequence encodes CASSRLVEETQYF.

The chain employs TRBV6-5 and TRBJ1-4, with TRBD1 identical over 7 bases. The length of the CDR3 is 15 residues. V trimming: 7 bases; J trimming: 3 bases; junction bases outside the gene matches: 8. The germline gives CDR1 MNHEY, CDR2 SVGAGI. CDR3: CASKQGWHSNEKLFF. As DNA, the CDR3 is TGTGCCAGCAAACAGGGGTGGCATTCTAATGAAAAACTGTTTTTT.

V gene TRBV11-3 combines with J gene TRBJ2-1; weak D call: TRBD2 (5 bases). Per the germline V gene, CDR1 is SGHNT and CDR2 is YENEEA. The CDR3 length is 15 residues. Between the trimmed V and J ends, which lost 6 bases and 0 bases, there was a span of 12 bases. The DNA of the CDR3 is TGTGCCAGCAGTAATCCGAGGGCCTCCTACAATGAGCAGTTCTTC. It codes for CASSNPRASYNEQFF.

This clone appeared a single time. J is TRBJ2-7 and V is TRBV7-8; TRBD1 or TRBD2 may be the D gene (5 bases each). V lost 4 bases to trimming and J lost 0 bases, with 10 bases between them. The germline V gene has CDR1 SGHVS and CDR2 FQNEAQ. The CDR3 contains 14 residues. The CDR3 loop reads CASSSGRGSYEQYF. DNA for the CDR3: TGTGCCAGCAGCTCGGGACGGGGCTCCTACGAGCAGTACTTC.

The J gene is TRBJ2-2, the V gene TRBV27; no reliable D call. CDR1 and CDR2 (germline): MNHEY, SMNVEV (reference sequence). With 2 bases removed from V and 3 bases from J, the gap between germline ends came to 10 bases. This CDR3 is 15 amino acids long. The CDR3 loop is CASSLSPGDTGELFF. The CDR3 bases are TGTGCCAGCAGTTTAAGCCCTGGGGACACCGGGGAGCTGTTTTTT.

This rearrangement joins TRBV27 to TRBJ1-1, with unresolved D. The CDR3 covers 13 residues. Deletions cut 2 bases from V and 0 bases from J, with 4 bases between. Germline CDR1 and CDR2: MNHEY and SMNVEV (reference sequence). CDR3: CASSLVLNTEAFF. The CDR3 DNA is TGTGCCAGCAGTTTAGTGTTGAACACTGAAGCTTTCTTT.

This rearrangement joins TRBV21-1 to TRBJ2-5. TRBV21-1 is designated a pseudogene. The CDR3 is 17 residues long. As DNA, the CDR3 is TGTGCCAGCAGCAAAGAGGTCGGCCTGCCGACCCAAGAGACCCAGTACTTC. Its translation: CASSKEVGLPTQETQYF.

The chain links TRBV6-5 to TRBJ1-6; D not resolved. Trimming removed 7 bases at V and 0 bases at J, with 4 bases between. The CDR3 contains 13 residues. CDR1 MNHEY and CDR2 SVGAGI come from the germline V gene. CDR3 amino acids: CASTSSYNSPLHF. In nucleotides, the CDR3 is TGTGCCAGCACGAGCTCCTATAATTCACCCCTCCACTTT.

The CDR3 sequence is CASSTGLAGDNEQFF. CDR3 nucleotides: TGTGCCAGTAGTACGGGACTAGCGGGAGACAATGAGCAGTTCTTC. J is TRBJ2-1 and V is TRBV19; 14 bases match TRBD2. CDR3 length: 15 residues. From germline, CDR1 is LNHDA and CDR2 SQIVND (reference sequence). J lost 5 bases, V lost 4 bases, and 1 base had no gene match.

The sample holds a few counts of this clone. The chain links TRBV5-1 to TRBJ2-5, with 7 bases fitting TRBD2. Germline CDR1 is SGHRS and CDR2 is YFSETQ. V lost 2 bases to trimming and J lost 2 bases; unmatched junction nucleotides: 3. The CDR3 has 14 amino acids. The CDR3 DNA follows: TGCGCCAGCAGCTTAGCGGGGTCACAAGAGACCCAGTACTTC. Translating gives CASSLAGSQETQYF.

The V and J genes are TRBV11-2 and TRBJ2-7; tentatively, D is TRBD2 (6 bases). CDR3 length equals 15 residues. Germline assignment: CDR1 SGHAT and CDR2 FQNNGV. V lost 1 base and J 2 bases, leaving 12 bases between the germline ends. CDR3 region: CASSLASGFPYEQYF. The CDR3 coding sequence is TGTGCCAGCAGCTTAGCCAGCGGGTTCCCCTACGAGCAGTACTTC.

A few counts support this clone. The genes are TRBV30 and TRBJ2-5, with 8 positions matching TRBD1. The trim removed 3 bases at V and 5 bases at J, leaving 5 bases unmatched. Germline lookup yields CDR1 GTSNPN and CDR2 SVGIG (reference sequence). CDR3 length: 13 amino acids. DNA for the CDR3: TGTGCCTGGAGCCGGCGACAGGGGGAGACCCAGTACTTC. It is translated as CAWSRRQGETQYF.